The 13 T cell receptor beta chains below come from one sample, sequenced in a study of T cells in Graves' hyperthyroidism and ophthalmopathy. Researchers took RNA transcripts and amplified the TCR beta CDR3 regions from them. With the HTBI primer set, the TCR CDR3 went through a first round of RT-PCR. TCRdb ran MiXCR on the multiplex PCR reads and lists one entry per CDR3 protein. The sample shows 500,000 to 600,000 distinct CDR3 sequences, around 42% of them seen only once. The sequenced sample consisted of peripheral blood or thyroid tissue (not recorded which). The receptor set was obtained from a woman aged 18-30 years with Graves' hyperthyroidism.

This clonotype was counted ten times or more. The V and J genes are TRBV20-1 and TRBJ2-7; 7 nucleotides line up with TRBD2. The CDR3 totals 14 residues. In germline, CDR1 is DFQATT, CDR2 SNEGSKA (reference sequence). Losses at the gene ends were 4 bases for V and 0 bases for J; bases not matched to a gene: 6. The CDR3 DNA reads TGCAGTGCTAACCAACTAGCGTTCTCCTACGAGCAGTACTTC. Translation: CSANQLAFSYEQYF.

This clonotype was detected a few times. The chain combines TRBV7-9 with TRBJ2-3; the match to TRBD2 covers 10 bases. The J segment lost 4 bases and the V segment lost 5 bases, leaving 6 bases of the junction unmatched. The CDR3 has 15 amino acids. Germline lookup yields CDR1 SEHNR and CDR2 FQNEAQ (reference sequence). In nucleotides, the CDR3 is TGTGCCAGCAGCGAGCTAGCGGGAGTGGCAGATACGCAGTATTTT. Translating it yields CASSELAGVADTQYF.

This clonotype was detected ten times or more. The chain combines TRBV6-4 with TRBJ2-5; D gene unclear. The germline gives CDR1 MRHNA, CDR2 SNTAGT. The CDR3 loop spans 13 amino acids. The V and J ends lost 3 bases and 2 bases respectively, with 7 bases between them. CDR3 coding DNA: TGTGCCAGCAGTGAAGCGCCACAAGAGACCCAGTACTTC. This codes for CASSEAPQETQYF.

The chain links TRBV5-1 to TRBJ2-7, with 14 bases that match TRBD2. The CDR3 loop spans 15 amino acids. V lost 1 base to trimming and J lost 6 bases; unmatched junction nucleotides: 3. Germline CDR1 and CDR2: SGHRS and YFSETQ. CDR3 coding DNA: TGCGCCAGCAGCTTGCCCGGGACTAGCGGGAGCGAGCAGTACTTC. It codes for CASSLPGTSGSEQYF.

The chain uses TRBV5-5 and TRBJ2-1; 7 positions agree with TRBD2. The V gene end was trimmed by 2 bases and the J gene end by 4 bases; junction bases not matched to a gene: 6. The germline V gene has CDR1 SGHKS and CDR2 YYEKEE (reference sequence). The CDR3 runs to 15 residues. The CDR3 DNA sequence: TGTGCCAGCAGCTTAAGTCCTAGCGGATACAATGAGCAGTTCTTC. Residues: CASSLSPSGYNEQFF.

This chain connects TRBV5-5 to TRBJ1-4; D is unclear. V shed 4 bases and J shed 10 bases, with 17 bases lying between them. Germline CDR1 and CDR2: SGHKS and YYEKEE (reference sequence). The CDR3 loop spans 14 amino acids. CDR3 DNA: TGTGCCAGCAGCCCGATTGTCGTAGCGGGAAAACTGTTTTTT. The encoded protein is CASSPIVVAGKLFF.

The CDR3 DNA sequence: TGTGCCAGCAGCTTAGGGGGGCCTCGGGTGGATGAGCAGTACTTC. It codes for CASSLGGPRVDEQYF. The genes are TRBV7-9 and TRBJ2-7, with a weak D call TRBD1 (6 bases). The germline V and J ends were trimmed by 1 base and 7 bases, with 17 bases remaining between them. Germline lookup yields CDR1 SEHNR and CDR2 FQNEAQ (reference sequence). The CDR3 has 15 amino acids.

With respect to this clonotype: A much larger clone is a single base away; this may be a read error. The rearrangement joins TRBV11-2 to TRBJ2-7; D tentatively fits TRBD1 or TRBD2 (5 bases each). Germline CDR1 reads SGHAT; CDR2 reads FQNNGV. This CDR3 is built from 14 residues. CDR3 nucleotides: TGTGTCAGCAGCCCGGGGACCAACTCCTACGAGCAGTACTTC. Its translation: CVSSPGTNSYEQYF.

This clonotype occurred many times. DNA of the CDR3: TGCAGTGCCCCACAGGGCGATAGCAATCAGCCCCAGCATTTT. Encoded protein: CSAPQGDSNQPQHF. The J gene is TRBJ1-5, the V gene TRBV20-1; maybe TRBD1 (6 bases). Germline lookup yields CDR1 DFQATT and CDR2 SNEGSKA (reference sequence). Trimming pared 6 bases from V and 0 bases from J, leaving 12 bases between. CDR3 length equals 14 residues.

The sample holds a few counts of this clonotype. This chain connects TRBV4-2 to TRBJ1-1; D remains ambiguous. V lost 6 bases and J lost 4, with 12 bases in between. Looked up from germline, CDR1 is LGHNA and CDR2 is YNFKEQ. The CDR3 is 13 residues long. Here the CDR3 reads CASSRDVATEAFF. CDR3 in DNA: TGTGCCAGCAGTAGGGATGTTGCCACTGAAGCTTTCTTT.

This clonotype occurred many times. The chain uses TRBV2 and TRBJ2-2, with 8 bases that match TRBD2. The junction had 5 bases not matched to a gene; V was cut back by 9 bases and J by 2 bases. The CDR3 covers 14 residues. Germline V gene lookup returns CDR1 SNHLY and CDR2 FYNNEI. The CDR3 loop reads CARSTSGNTGELFF. The CDR3 coding sequence is TGTGCCAGGTCCACTAGCGGAAACACCGGGGAGCTGTTTTTT.

This clonotype was observed a few times. The rearrangement links TRBV7-2 to TRBJ2-7; tentative D call: TRBD2 (5 bases). The J call is uncertain, as TRBJ2-1 better fits the DNA end. The germline V gene encodes CDR1 SGHTA and CDR2 FQGNSA. The CDR3 runs 11 residues. The DNA of the CDR3 is TGTGCCAGCAGCTTGCGAGGGGAGCAGTTCTTC. Translation gives CASSLRGEQFF.

The table lists this clonotype with many counts. CDR3 in DNA: TGTGCCATCAGTGAGTCAGTAGGGGGCCACTACGAGCAGTACTTC. Translated, it gives CAISESVGGHYEQYF. The chain combines TRBV10-3 with TRBJ2-7; 7 positions agree with TRBD1. The germline gives CDR1 ENHRY, CDR2 SYGVKD. CDR3 size: 15 residues. J gave up 3 bases and V 0 bases, and 5 bases lay outside the gene matches.